The rows below give T cell receptor beta chains drawn from one sample of a study of regulatory T cells in long-lasting Graves disease. MiXCR was run by TCRdb on the multiplex PCR reads, yielding one entry per CDR3 protein. This repertoire shows roughly 700,000 distinct CDR3 sequences, around 32% found once; its top ten account for 40% to 50%. The sequences come from peripheral blood mononuclear cells (PBMCs), collected when the disease was refractory, from a patient treated with antithyroid drugs. The origin of the receptors is a female donor with Graves disease. CDR3s include the opening cysteine and the closing phenylalanine or tryptophan. Each record gives: D gene, clone size, J gene, V gene, CDR3 protein, CDR3 DNA. A D gene is named only where the DNA matches it firmly. Size is omitted from some rows. Given values are once, few, many or a class for expanded clones.

D: .; size: .; J: TRBJ2-3; V: TRBV6-1; CDR3: CASSVWSRIRSTDTQYF; DNA: TGTGCCAGCAGTGTGTGGTCTAGGATCCGGAGCACAGATACGCAGTATTTT
D: .; size: few; J: TRBJ2-5; V: TRBV6-1; CDR3: CASSPTGPGTPGETQYF; DNA: TGTGCCAGCAGTCCTACGGGGCCGGGGACCCCTGGGGAGACCCAGTACTTC
D: .; size: few; J: TRBJ1-6; V: TRBV6-1; CDR3: CASSEFWQGIDKVAPLHF; DNA: TGTGCCAGCAGTGAATTTTGGCAGGGTATCGACAAAGTTGCACCCCTCCACTTT
D: .; size: few; J: TRBJ1-2; V: TRBV30; CDR3: CAWSTGDHGYTF; DNA: TGTGCCTGGAGTACCGGGGATCATGGCTACACCTTC
D: .; size: .; J: TRBJ2-1; V: TRBV7-6; CDR3: CASSLSSGEYNEQFF; DNA: TGTGCCAGCAGCTTGTCAAGCGGAGAATACAATGAGCAGTTCTTC
D: TRBD1; size: .; J: TRBJ1-1; V: TRBV20-1; CDR3: CSARGNPGQGAVYTEAFF; DNA: TGCAGTGCTAGAGGGAATCCGGGACAGGGGGCCGTGTACACTGAAGCTTTCTTT
D: .; size: .; J: TRBJ1-5; V: TRBV2; CDR3: CASSEVGARGNQPQHF; DNA: TGTGCCAGCAGTGAGGTAGGCGCCAGGGGCAATCAGCCCCAGCATTTT
D: .; size: .; J: TRBJ2-2; V: TRBV28; CDR3: CASGRMGTGELFF; DNA: TGTGCCAGCGGGAGGATGGGTACCGGGGAGCTGTTTTTT
D: .; size: many; J: TRBJ1-1; V: TRBV12-3/TRBV12-4; CDR3: CASRTGTVNTEAFF; DNA: TGTGCCAGCAGAACCGGGACGGTGAACACTGAAGCTTTCTTT
D: TRBD1; size: .; J: TRBJ1-6; V: TRBV4-2; CDR3: CASSQDTDRDNSPLHF; DNA: TGTGCCAGCAGCCAAGATACGGACAGGGATAATTCACCCCTCCACTTT
D: .; size: .; J: TRBJ1-4; V: TRBV30; CDR3: CAWSLAATNEKLFF; DNA: TGTGCCTGGAGTTTGGCCGCAACTAATGAAAAACTGTTTTTT
D: TRBD1; size: few; J: TRBJ2-5; V: TRBV12-3/TRBV12-4; CDR3: CASSLGTVQETQYF; DNA: TGTGCCAGCAGTCTCGGGACAGTGCAAGAGACCCAGTACTTC
D: TRBD1; size: .; J: TRBJ2-5; V: TRBV15; CDR3: CATSPRGPGETQYF; DNA: TGTGCCACCAGCCCGAGGGGGCCGGGAGAGACCCAGTACTTC
D: .; size: .; J: TRBJ2-5; V: TRBV5-1; CDR3: CASSLEGGIRSFETQYF; DNA: TGCGCCAGCAGCTTGGAGGGGGGGATCCGCAGTTTCGAGACCCAGTACTTC
D: TRBD1; size: few; J: TRBJ1-2; V: TRBV20-1; CDR3: CSASAIGQGFYGYTF; DNA: TGCAGTGCTAGTGCTATCGGACAGGGCTTCTATGGCTACACCTTC
D: TRBD2; size: .; J: TRBJ2-7; V: TRBV11-2; CDR3: CASRQPGLAGSYEQYF; DNA: TGTGCCAGCAGGCAACCGGGACTAGCGGGATCCTACGAGCAGTACTTC
D: TRBD1; size: .; J: TRBJ1-2; V: TRBV10-3; CDR3: CAIRGQEDYGYTF; DNA: TGTGCCATCAGGGGACAGGAGGACTATGGCTACACCTTC
D: .; size: few; J: TRBJ1-1; V: TRBV5-1; CDR3: CASSLGSGRYTEAFF; DNA: TGCGCCAGCAGCTTGGGTTCAGGTCGGTACACTGAAGCTTTCTTT
D: TRBD2; size: once; J: TRBJ2-2; V: TRBV7-3; CDR3: CASSFAGLAATGELFF; DNA: TGTGCCAGCAGCTTCGCGGGGCTAGCGGCCACCGGGGAGCTGTTTTTT
D: .; size: .; J: TRBJ1-5; V: TRBV20-1; CDR3: CSASPGREFGQPQHF; DNA: TGCAGTGCTAGCCCTGGCAGGGAATTTGGTCAGCCCCAGCATTTT
D: .; size: many; J: TRBJ1-1; V: TRBV28; CDR3: CASSVFGGTEAFF; DNA: TGTGCCAGCAGTGTGTTTGGGGGGACTGAAGCTTTCTTT
D: .; size: few; J: TRBJ1-4; V: TRBV4-1; CDR3: CASSQDREGTNEKLFF; DNA: TGCGCCAGCAGCCAAGACAGGGAAGGAACTAATGAAAAACTGTTTTTT
D: TRBD2; size: .; J: TRBJ2-5; V: TRBV28; CDR3: CASRPEREPQETQYF; DNA: TGTGCCAGCAGACCCGAGCGGGAGCCCCAAGAGACCCAGTACTTC
D: TRBD2; size: few; J: TRBJ2-2; V: TRBV20-1; CDR3: CSARDVTSGINTGELFF; DNA: TGCAGTGCTAGAGATGTGACTAGCGGGATTAACACCGGGGAGCTGTTTTTT
D: TRBD2; size: .; J: TRBJ2-3; V: TRBV11-2; CDR3: CASSPGGALDTQYF; DNA: TGTGCCAGCAGCCCGGGAGGAGCTTTAGATACGCAGTATTTT
D: .; size: .; J: TRBJ2-7; V: TRBV5-1; CDR3: CASSLTTGKVGNEQYF; DNA: TGCGCCAGCAGCTTGACAACAGGGAAAGTTGGAAACGAGCAGTACTTC
D: .; size: .; J: TRBJ2-7; V: TRBV28; CDR3: CASSSRDLSPYF; DNA: TGTGCCAGCAGTAGCCGGGACTTGTCACCGTACTTC
D: TRBD1; size: many; J: TRBJ1-1; V: TRBV11-2; CDR3: CASSRRTGANTEAFF; DNA: TGTGCCAGCAGCCGAAGGACAGGGGCGAACACTGAAGCTTTCTTT
D: .; size: .; J: TRBJ2-3; V: TRBV20-1; CDR3: CSARPRRAGSDTQYF; DNA: TGCAGTGCCAGGCCTAGGAGGGCCGGATCAGATACGCAGTATTTT
D: .; size: few; J: TRBJ1-1; V: TRBV6-1; CDR3: CASNPRAGPSRTEAFF; DNA: TGTGCCAGCAATCCGAGGGCGGGGCCGTCCAGGACTGAAGCTTTCTTT
D: .; size: few; J: TRBJ1-2; V: TRBV15; CDR3: CATSRDLGHRAF; DNA: TGTGCCACCAGCAGAGATCTAGGGCATCGCGCCTTC
D: .; size: .; J: TRBJ1-1; V: TRBV29-1; CDR3: CSVVRGAGEAFF; DNA: TGCAGCGTTGTGCGGGGCGCGGGTGAAGCTTTCTTT
D: TRBD1; size: .; J: TRBJ1-1; V: TRBV29-1; CDR3: CSVDGQGGTEAFF; DNA: TGCAGCGTTGACGGACAGGGCGGCACTGAAGCTTTCTTT
D: .; size: many; J: TRBJ1-1; V: TRBV6-1; CDR3: CASKLRDMNTEAFF; DNA: TGTGCCAGCAAATTAAGGGACATGAACACTGAAGCTTTCTTT
D: .; size: .; J: TRBJ1-1; V: TRBV5-1; CDR3: CASSLEARRNTEAFF; DNA: TGCGCCAGCAGCTTGGAGGCCAGACGGAACACTGAAGCTTTCTTT
D: .; size: few; J: TRBJ1-5; V: TRBV6-1; CDR3: CASSHTGWGRYSSNQPQHF; DNA: TGTGCCAGCAGTCATACGGGTTGGGGGCGTTATTCCAGCAATCAGCCCCAGCATTTT
D: .; size: .; J: TRBJ2-2; V: TRBV20-1; CDR3: CSARPRTETLSPGELFF; DNA: TGCAGTGCTAGGCCTAGGACGGAGACCCTATCCCCGGGGGAGCTGTTTTTT
D: TRBD1; size: few; J: TRBJ1-2; V: TRBV29-1; CDR3: CSVVPGQGNYGYTF; DNA: TGCAGCGTTGTCCCGGGACAGGGGAACTATGGCTACACCTTC